This TCR beta chain is from a study of blood T cell repertoires in COVID-19. The overall study: T cells, B-cell-depleted T cells, or PBMCs provided the cDNA or gDNA that served as material.

Trimming took 2 bases from V and 4 from J, leaving 14 bases between them. CDR3 length: 14 residues. Germline lookup yields CDR1 GTSNPN and CDR2 SVGIG (reference sequence). Using immunoSEQ multiplex PCR, the repertoire was profiled, and TCRdb retains in-frame clones only, with some absent. The repertoire holds some 50,000 clones, with 90% as singletons. The specimen was peripheral blood. The clonotype was recovered from a man between 35 and 55 years old with acute or convalescent COVID-19. The chain has TRBV30 and TRBJ1-1, with D possibly TRBD1 on 5 matching bases. The CDR3 protein is CAWSNWGESTEAFF. The CDR3 bases are TGTGCCTGGAGTAATTGGGGGGAGAGCACTGAAGCTTTCTTT.